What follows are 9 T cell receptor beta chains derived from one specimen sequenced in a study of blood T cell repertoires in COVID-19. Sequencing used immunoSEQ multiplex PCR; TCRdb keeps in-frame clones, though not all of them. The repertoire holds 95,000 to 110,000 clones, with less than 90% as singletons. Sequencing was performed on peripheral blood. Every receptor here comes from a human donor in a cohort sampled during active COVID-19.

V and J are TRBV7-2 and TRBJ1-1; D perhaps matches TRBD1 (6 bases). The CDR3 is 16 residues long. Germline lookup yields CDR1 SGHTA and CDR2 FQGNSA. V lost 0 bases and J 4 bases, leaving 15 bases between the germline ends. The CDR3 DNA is TGTGCCAGCAGCTTAGCGAGTCCTGGGGGCGGCACTGAAGCTTTCTTT. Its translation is CASSLASPGGGTEAFF.

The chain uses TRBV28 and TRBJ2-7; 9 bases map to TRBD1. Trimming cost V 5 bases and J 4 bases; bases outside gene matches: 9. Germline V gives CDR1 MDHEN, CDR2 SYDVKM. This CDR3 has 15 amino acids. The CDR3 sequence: CASSPRDRVRYEQYF. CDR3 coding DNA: TGTGCCAGCAGTCCCCGGGACAGGGTAAGATACGAGCAGTACTTC. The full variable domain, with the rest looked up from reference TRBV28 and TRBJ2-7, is DVKVTQSSRYLVKRTGEKVFLECVQDMDHENMFWYRQDPGLGLRLIYFSYDVKMKEKGDIPEGYSVSREKKERFSLILESASTNQTSMYLCASSPRDRVRYEQYFGPGTRLTVT.

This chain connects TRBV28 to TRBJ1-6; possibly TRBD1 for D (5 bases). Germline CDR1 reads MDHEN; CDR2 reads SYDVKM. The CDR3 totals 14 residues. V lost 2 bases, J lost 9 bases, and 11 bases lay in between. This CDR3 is CASSLDRRLSPLHF. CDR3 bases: TGTGCCAGCAGTTTAGACAGAAGGCTTTCACCCCTCCACTTT.

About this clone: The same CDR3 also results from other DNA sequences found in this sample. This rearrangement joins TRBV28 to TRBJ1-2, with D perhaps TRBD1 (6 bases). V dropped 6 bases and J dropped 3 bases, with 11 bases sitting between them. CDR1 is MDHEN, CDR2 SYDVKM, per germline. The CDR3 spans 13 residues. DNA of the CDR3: TGTGCCAGCAGGCCCGGACAGCACTATGGCTACACCTTC. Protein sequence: CASRPGQHYGYTF.

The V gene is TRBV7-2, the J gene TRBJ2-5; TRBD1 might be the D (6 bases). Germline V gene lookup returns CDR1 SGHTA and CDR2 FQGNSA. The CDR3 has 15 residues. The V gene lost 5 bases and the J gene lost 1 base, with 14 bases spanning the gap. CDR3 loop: CASSPRGTRQETQYF. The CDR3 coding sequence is TGTGCCAGCAGCCCACGAGGGACACGCCAAGAGACCCAGTACTTC.

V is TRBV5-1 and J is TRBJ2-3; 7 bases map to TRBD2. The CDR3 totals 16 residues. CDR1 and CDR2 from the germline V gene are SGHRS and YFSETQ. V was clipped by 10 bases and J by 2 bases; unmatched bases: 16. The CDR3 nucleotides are TGCGCCTCCCACCCAGGCGGGACTATCCACACAGATACGCAGTATTTT. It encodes CASHPGGTIHTDTQYF.

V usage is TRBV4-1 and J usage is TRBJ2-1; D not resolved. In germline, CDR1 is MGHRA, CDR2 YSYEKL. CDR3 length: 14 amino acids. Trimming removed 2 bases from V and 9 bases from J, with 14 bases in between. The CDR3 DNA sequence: TGCGCCAGCAGCCAACAAGAGACGAGAGGTGAGCAGTTCTTC. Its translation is CASSQQETRGEQFF.

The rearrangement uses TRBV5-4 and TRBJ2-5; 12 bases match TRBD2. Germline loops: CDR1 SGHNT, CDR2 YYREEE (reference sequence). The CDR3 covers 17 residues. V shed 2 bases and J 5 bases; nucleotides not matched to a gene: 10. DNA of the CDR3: TGTGCCAGCAGCTTACTCCTTCTAGCGGGAGGGGGGGAGACCCAGTACTTC. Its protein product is CASSLLLLAGGGETQYF. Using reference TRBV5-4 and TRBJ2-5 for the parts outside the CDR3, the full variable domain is ETGVTQSPTHLIKTRGQQVTLRCSSQSGHNTVSWYQQALGQGPQFIFQYYREEENGRGNFPPRFSGLQFPNYSSELNVNALELDDSALYLCASSLLLLAGGGETQYFGPGTRLLVL.

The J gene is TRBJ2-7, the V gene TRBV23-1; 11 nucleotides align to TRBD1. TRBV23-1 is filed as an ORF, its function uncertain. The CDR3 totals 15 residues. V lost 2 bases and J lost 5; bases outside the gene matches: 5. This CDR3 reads CASSQTGQGVHEQYF. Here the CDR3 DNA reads TGCGCCAGCAGTCAAACGGGACAGGGGGTCCACGAGCAGTACTTC.